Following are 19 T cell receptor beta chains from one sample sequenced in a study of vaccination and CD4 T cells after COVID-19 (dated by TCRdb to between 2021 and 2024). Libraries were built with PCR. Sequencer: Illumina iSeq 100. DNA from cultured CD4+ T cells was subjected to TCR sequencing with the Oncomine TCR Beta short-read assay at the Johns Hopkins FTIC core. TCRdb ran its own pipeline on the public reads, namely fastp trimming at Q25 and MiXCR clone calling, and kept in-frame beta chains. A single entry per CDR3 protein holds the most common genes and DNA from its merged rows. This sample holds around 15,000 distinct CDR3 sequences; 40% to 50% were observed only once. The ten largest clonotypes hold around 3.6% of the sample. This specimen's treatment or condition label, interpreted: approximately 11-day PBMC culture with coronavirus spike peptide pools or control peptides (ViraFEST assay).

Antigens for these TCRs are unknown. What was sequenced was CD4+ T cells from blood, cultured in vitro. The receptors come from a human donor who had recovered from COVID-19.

The CDR3 spells CSARDRGLTRYF. The CDR3 DNA is TGCAGTGCTAGAGATCGGGGTCTAACCCGGTATTTT. V and J are TRBV20-1 and TRBJ2-3; D possibly corresponds to TRBD2 (5 bases). The CDR3 contains 12 residues. Germline loops: CDR1 DFQATT, CDR2 SNEGSKA (reference sequence). Trimming pared 0 bases from V and 14 bases from J, leaving 15 bases between.

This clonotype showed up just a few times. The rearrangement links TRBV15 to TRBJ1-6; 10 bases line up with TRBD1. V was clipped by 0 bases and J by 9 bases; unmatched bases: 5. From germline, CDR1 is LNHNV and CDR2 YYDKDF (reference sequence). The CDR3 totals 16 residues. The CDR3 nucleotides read TGTGCCACCAGCAGAGAGGGTGGGACAGGGGCTTCACCCCTCCACTTT. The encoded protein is CATSREGGTGASPLHF. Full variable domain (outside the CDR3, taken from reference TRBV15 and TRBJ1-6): DAMVIQNPRYQVTQFGKPVTLSCSQTLNHNVMYWYQQKSSQAPKLLFHYYDKDFNNEADTPDNFQSRRPNTSFCFLDIRSPGLGDTAMYLCATSREGGTGASPLHFGNGTRLTVT.

This chain's CDR3 is CASSHSGTGGLNEQFF. CDR3 nucleotide sequence: TGTGCCAGCAGTCACTCCGGGACAGGGGGCCTCAATGAGCAGTTCTTC. V is TRBV7-3 and J is TRBJ2-1, with 12 bases matching TRBD1. The germline V gene encodes CDR1 SGHTA and CDR2 FQGTGA. V lost 6 bases, J lost 6 bases, and 9 bases stayed unmatched. This CDR3 is built from 16 residues.

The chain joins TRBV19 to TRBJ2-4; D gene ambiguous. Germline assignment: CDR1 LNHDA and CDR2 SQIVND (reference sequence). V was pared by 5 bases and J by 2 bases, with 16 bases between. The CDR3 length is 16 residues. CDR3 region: CASSPTQSASKNIQYF. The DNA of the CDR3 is TGTGCCAGTAGTCCCACGCAGTCCGCTTCCAAAAACATTCAGTACTTC.

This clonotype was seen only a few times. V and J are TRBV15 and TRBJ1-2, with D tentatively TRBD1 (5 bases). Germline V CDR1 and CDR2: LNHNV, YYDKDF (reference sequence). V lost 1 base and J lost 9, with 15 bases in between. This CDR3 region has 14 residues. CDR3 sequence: CATSRVGAARSYTF. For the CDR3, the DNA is TGTGCCACCAGCAGAGTTGGGGCAGCCCGAAGCTACACCTTC.

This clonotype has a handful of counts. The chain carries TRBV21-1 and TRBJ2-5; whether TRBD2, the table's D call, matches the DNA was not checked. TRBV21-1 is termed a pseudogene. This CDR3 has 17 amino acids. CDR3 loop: CASSPSSRRGRWETQYF. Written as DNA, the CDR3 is TGTGCCAGCAGCCCCTCAAGTAGAAGAGGCCGGTGGGAGACCCAGTACTTC.

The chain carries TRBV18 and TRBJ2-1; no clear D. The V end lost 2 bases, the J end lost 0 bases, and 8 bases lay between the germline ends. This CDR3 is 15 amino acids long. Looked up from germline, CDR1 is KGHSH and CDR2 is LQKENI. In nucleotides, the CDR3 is TGTGCCAGCTCACCAAGGCCTAGCTCCTACAATGAGCAGTTCTTC. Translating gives CASSPRPSSYNEQFF.

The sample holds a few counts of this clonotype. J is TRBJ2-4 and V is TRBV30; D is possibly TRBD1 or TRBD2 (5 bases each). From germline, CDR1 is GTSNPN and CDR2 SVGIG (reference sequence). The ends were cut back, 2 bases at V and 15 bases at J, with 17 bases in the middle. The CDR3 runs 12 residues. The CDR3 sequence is CAWSRGARDWYF. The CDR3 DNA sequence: TGTGCCTGGAGTAGAGGGGCCCGAGATTGGTACTTC.

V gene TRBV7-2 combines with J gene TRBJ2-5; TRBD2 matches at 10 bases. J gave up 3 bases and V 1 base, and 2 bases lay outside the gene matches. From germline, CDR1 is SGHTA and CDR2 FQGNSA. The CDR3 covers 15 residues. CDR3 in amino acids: CASSLVLAGKETQYF. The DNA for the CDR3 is TGTGCCAGCAGCTTAGTACTAGCGGGGAAAGAGACCCAGTACTTC.

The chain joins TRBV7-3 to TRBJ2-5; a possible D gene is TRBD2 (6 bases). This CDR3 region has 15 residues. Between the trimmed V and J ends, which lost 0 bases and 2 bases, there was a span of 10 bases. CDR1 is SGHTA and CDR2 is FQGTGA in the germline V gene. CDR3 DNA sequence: TGTGCCAGCAGCTTAACTGGGACTGCTCAAGAGACCCAGTACTTC. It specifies CASSLTGTAQETQYF.

CDR3 region: CASSKRNYGYTF. As DNA, the CDR3 is TGTGCCAGCAGCAAGCGTAACTATGGCTACACCTTC. This sequence joins TRBV28 and TRBJ1-2; D is uncertain. CDR1 is MDHEN, CDR2 SYDVKM, per germline. The CDR3 has 12 amino acids. The V and J ends lost 6 bases and 1 base respectively, with 6 bases between them.

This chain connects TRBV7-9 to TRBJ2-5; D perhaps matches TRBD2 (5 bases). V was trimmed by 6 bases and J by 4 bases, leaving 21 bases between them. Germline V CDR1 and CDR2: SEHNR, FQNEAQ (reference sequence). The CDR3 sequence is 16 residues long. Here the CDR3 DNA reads TGTGCCAGCAGAAAAACCGGGGAAGAATCGGGAGAGACCCAGTACTTC. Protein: CASRKTGEESGETQYF.

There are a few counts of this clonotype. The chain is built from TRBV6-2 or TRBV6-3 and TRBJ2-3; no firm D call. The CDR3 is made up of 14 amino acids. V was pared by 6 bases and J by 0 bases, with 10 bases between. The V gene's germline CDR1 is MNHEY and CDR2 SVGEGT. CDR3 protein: CASRPDHSTDTQYF. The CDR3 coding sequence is TGTGCCAGCAGACCCGACCATAGCACAGATACGCAGTATTTT.

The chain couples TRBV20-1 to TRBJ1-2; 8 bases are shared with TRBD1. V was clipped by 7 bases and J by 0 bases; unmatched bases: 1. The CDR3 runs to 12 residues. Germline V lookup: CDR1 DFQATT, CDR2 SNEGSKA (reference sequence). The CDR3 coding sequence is TGCAGTGGGGACAGGACTAACTATGGCTACACCTTC. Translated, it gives CSGDRTNYGYTF.

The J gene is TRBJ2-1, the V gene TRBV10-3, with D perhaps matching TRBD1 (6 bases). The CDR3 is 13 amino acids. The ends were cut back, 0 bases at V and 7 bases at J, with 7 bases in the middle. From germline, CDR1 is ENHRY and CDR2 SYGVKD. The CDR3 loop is CAISESGQNEQFF. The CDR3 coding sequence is TGTGCCATCAGTGAGTCCGGACAGAATGAGCAGTTCTTC.

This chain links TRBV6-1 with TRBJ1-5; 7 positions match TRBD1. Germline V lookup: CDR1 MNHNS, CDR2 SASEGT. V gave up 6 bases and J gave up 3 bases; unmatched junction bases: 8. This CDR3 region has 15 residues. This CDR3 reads CASRRDSGNNQPQHF. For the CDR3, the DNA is TGTGCCAGCAGAAGGGACAGTGGCAACAATCAGCCCCAGCATTTT.

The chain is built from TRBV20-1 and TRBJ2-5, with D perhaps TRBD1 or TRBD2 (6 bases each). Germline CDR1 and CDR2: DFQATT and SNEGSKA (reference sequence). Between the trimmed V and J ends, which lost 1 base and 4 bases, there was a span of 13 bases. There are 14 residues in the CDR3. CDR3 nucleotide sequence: TGCAGTGCTAGAGTGCCGGGGGCGGGAGAGACCCAGTACTTC. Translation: CSARVPGAGETQYF.

This chain's CDR3 is CSAIENGVGELFF. CDR3 bases: TGCAGTGCTATTGAAAATGGGGTCGGGGAGCTGTTTTTT. The chain combines TRBV20-1 with TRBJ2-2; no definite D call. V lost 4 bases and J 7 bases, leaving 13 bases between the germline ends. The CDR3 covers 13 residues. CDR1 and CDR2 (germline): DFQATT, SNEGSKA (reference sequence).

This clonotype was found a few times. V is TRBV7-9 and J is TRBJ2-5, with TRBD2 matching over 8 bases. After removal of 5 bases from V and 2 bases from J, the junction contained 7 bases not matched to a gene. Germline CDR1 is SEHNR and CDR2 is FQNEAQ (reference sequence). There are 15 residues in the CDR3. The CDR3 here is CASSVGLAQQETQYF. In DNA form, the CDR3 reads TGTGCCAGCAGCGTCGGACTAGCTCAACAAGAGACCCAGTACTTC.